This paragraph reports one T cell receptor beta chain. Antigen specificity is unknown. The data are from a study of T cell clones after liver transplantation. Generated by immunoSEQ multiplex PCR, the TCRdb table keeps only in-frame clones and is missing some. This repertoire shows tens of thousands of clones, 86% found once; its top ten account for 14%. Study outcomes and limitations: The donor-reactive repertoire was only partly measurable in two subjects, lacking donor cells. A larger donor-reactive than third-party decline suggested partial antigen-specific deletion. Rather than being deleted, graft donor-reactive T cells may have moved into the graft. Conclusions were preliminary, with small, heterogeneous patient groups.

Germline CDR1 is SGHDT and CDR2 is YYEEEE. This CDR3 region has 15 residues. V gave up 5 bases and J gave up 3 bases, with 18 bases separating them. Sequencing was performed on CD8+ T cells from blood, taken 12 months after liver transplant. The chain links TRBV5-6 to TRBJ2-7; tentative D call: TRBD2 (6 bases). The TCR comes from a human patient who received a liver transplant. Some T cells may have originated in the graft donor. The CDR3 loop is CASRKSRDLHYEQYF. The CDR3, as DNA: TGTGCCAGCAGGAAAAGCAGGGACTTGCACTACGAGCAGTACTTC. The full variable domain, completed using reference TRBV5-6 and TRBJ2-7, is DAGVTQSPTHLIKTRGQQVTLRCSPKSGHDTVSWYQQALGQGPQFIFQYYEEEERQRGNFPDRFSGHQFPNYSSELNVNALLLGDSALYLCASRKSRDLHYEQYFGPGTRLTVT.